These T cell receptor beta chains were read from a single sample in a study of prognosis after radiotherapy for stage I lung cancer. TCRdb passed the multiplex PCR reads through MiXCR, listing each CDR3 protein once. The data hold 30,000 to 40,000 distinct CDR3 sequences, with around a third observed a single time. Sequencing used PBMCs, obtained before or after stereotactic body radiation therapy (not recorded which). These receptors were taken from a donor over 45 with non-small cell lung cancer. The CDR3 runs from the conserved cysteine through the conserved F or W. Fields, in order: clone size, D gene, V gene, J gene, CDR3 length, CDR3 DNA, CDR3 protein. The D gene is left open where the match is weak. Not all rows give a size; the values are once, few, many and, for expanded clones, a class.

many	.	TRBV3-1	TRBJ2-5	15	TGTGCCAGCAGCCAAGACTCCCCGGGGGTGGGGACCCAGTACTTC	CASSQDSPGVGTQYF
many	.	TRBV2	TRBJ1-1	13	TGTGCCAGCCCCAGGCAGGGGAGGACTGAAGCTTTCTTT	CASPRQGRTEAFF
once	TRBD2	TRBV12-3/TRBV12-4	TRBJ2-1	16	TGTGCCAGCAGTTTAGCGGGAGGGGTCATAATGCTGGAGCAGTTCTTC	CASSLAGGVIMLEQFF
many	.	TRBV19	TRBJ2-4	19	TGTGCCAGTAGTAAAACGCAGGGACTCGAGGAATTAGCCAAAAACATTCAGTACTTC	CASSKTQGLEELAKNIQYF
many	.	TRBV30	TRBJ1-6	14	TGTGCCTGGAGTGTAGGACCCATCAATTCACCCCTCCACTTT	CAWSVGPINSPLHF
many	TRBD2	TRBV5-1	TRBJ2-1	16	TGCGCCAGCAGGCCTATAGCGGGAAGCTCCTACAATGAGCAGTTCTTC	CASRPIAGSSYNEQFF
many	.	TRBV20-1	TRBJ2-5	14	TGCAGTGCACCCCGGCCAGGGGAAAGCGAGACCCAGTACTTC	CSAPRPGESETQYF
many	TRBD2	TRBV3-1	TRBJ2-2	19	TGTGCCAGCAGCCAACCTCGACTAGCGGGGGGGCGTGGCACCGGGGAGCTGTTTTTT	CASSQPRLAGGRGTGELFF
.	TRBD1	TRBV6-2/TRBV6-3	TRBJ1-2	18	TGTGCCAGCAGTTACTTCGAGACAGGGGGCTCCAGAAACTATGGCTACATCTTC	CASSYFETGGSRNYGYIF
many	TRBD1	TRBV11-2	TRBJ1-6	13	TGTGCCAGCAGCGACAGGGTACGTTCACCCCTCCACTTT	CASSDRVRSPLHF
.	TRBD1	TRBV6-1	TRBJ1-2	15	TGTGCCACCCTCCCCTGGGGACAGACGCACTATGGCTACACCTTC	CATLPWGQTHYGYTF
many	.	TRBV6-2/TRBV6-3	TRBJ2-7	16	TGTGCCAGCAGTGAAGGGGGGGCAGGGGCCCCCTACGGGCAGTACTTC	CASSEGGAGAPYGQYF
many	TRBD2	TRBV4-2	TRBJ2-1	15	TGTGCCAGCAGCCAAGTGGGTCGGGGGGGCAATGAGCAGTTCTTC	CASSQVGRGGNEQFF
.	.	TRBV27	TRBJ1-1	16	TGTGCCAGCAGTTCCGGGACACCTTTAATGAACACTGAAGCTTTCTTT	CASSSGTPLMNTEAFF
many	.	TRBV2	TRBJ2-7	11	TGTGCCAGCAATCAAGACGGAACAGGGAACTTC	CASNQDGTGNF
many	TRBD1	TRBV7-8	TRBJ1-2	15	TGTGCCAGCAGCTTGGGACAGCGCTCCAACTATGGCTACACCTTC	CASSLGQRSNYGYTF
.	.	TRBV19	TRBJ1-5	14	TGTGCCAGTAGTATAGGAGGGAATGGACAGCCCCAGCATTTT	CASSIGGNGQPQHF
.	.	TRBV11-2	TRBJ1-2	13	TGTGCCTCCCGACGGCCAGTTGGCTATGACTACACCTTC	CASRRPVGYDYTF
.	.	TRBV29-1	TRBJ2-3	11	TGCAGCTCCCTAGTATTAGGTACGCAGTATTTT	CSSLVLGTQYF
many	TRBD1	TRBV5-6	TRBJ2-3	14	TGTGCCAGCAGCTCGCGACAGGGGAAAGATACGCAGTATTTT	CASSSRQGKDTQYF
many	TRBD1	TRBV30	TRBJ2-7	14	TGTGCCTGGAGTGGGGGACAGGGGTTCTACGAGCAGTACTTC	CAWSGGQGFYEQYF
few	TRBD2	TRBV11-2	TRBJ2-1	16	TGTGCCAGCAGCTTAATGTCCGGGAGGGCCTCGGGTGAGCAGTTCTTC	CASSLMSGRASGEQFF
many	.	TRBV4-1	TRBJ1-2	13	TGCGCCAGCAGCCAAGTCCAGGGGAATGGCTACACCTTC	CASSQVQGNGYTF
many	TRBD1	TRBV4-1	TRBJ1-2	15	TGCGCCAGCAGCCAAGGCCACGGGACAGAGTATGGCTACACCTTC	CASSQGHGTEYGYTF
many	TRBD1	TRBV27	TRBJ1-1	13	TGTGCCAGCAGTCCTCAGGGGGGTACTGAAGCTTTCTTT	CASSPQGGTEAFF
many	.	TRBV29-1	TRBJ1-1	14	TGCAGCGCCAAAGAGGGGGGGGAGAACACTGAAGCTTTCTTT	CSAKEGGENTEAFF
.	.	TRBV30	TRBJ1-6	13	TGTGCCTGGAGTGTTGGGCGGGATTCACCCCTCCACTTT	CAWSVGRDSPLHF
.	TRBD1	TRBV9	TRBJ2-1	14	TGTGCCAGCAGCGGACAGGGGGCCTACAATGAGCAGTTATTC	CASSGQGAYNEQLF
.	.	TRBV7-9	TRBJ2-7	13	TGTGCCAGCAGCTCTGTACCTCTCTACGAGCAGTACTTC	CASSSVPLYEQYF
.	.	TRBV6-5	TRBJ1-2	16	TGTGCCAGCAGTTACTCGTCTGTAGTCCTAGGATGGTGCTACACCTTC	CASSYSSVVLGWCYTF
many	.	TRBV20-1	TRBJ2-7	12	TGCAGTGCAGCCCAAGGGGGACGGGAGCAGTACTTC	CSAAQGGREQYF
many	.	TRBV10-3	TRBJ1-1	13	TGTGCCATCAGTAGGCTGGGGGACACTGAAGCTTTCTTT	CAISRLGDTEAFF
many	.	TRBV20-1	TRBJ2-3	15	TGCAGTGCACCGGAGGCGGGACGCTCGGCAGATACGCAGTATTTT	CSAPEAGRSADTQYF
many	.	TRBV12-3/TRBV12-4	TRBJ2-7	13	TGTGCCAGCAGTTTAGGGTTTTCCTACGAGCAGTACTTC	CASSLGFSYEQYF
many	.	TRBV10-3	TRBJ1-2	15	TGTGCCATCAGGGCAGCTGACATCACTAACTATGGCTACACCTTC	CAIRAADITNYGYTF
many	TRBD2	TRBV15	TRBJ2-3	17	TGTGCCACCAGCAGAGGAGGCGGGGGATCTAGCACAGATACGCAGTATTTT	CATSRGGGGSSTDTQYF
many	TRBD1	TRBV12-3/TRBV12-4	TRBJ2-7	12	TGTGCCAGCAGCCCAGGGGGCTACGAGCAGTACTTC	CASSPGGYEQYF
.	TRBD2	TRBV10-3	TRBJ2-5	16	TGTGCCATCAGTGAGGGACTAGCGGGGTGTCAAGAGACCCAGTACTTC	CAISEGLAGCQETQYF
.	.	TRBV4-1	TRBJ1-5	15	TGCGCCAGCAGCCAAGACGCAGGGATGGGTCAGCCCCAGCATTTT	CASSQDAGMGQPQHF
many	.	TRBV6-1	TRBJ2-3	11	TGTGCCGCACGGACCGTGGATACGCAGTATTTT	CAARTVDTQYF
many	TRBD1	TRBV3-1	TRBJ1-1	14	TGTGCCAGCAGCCATGCGGGGACAGGGCGTGAAGCTTTCTTT	CASSHAGTGREAFF
many	.	TRBV5-1	TRBJ1-4	13	TGCGCCAGCAGCACAGACCCGAATGAAAAACTGTTTTTT	CASSTDPNEKLFF